The present entry profiles one TCR beta chain with its context. The antigen is unknown. In the same sample, other DNA sequences code for this CDR3. V lost 6 bases and J 5 bases, leaving 8 bases between the germline ends. This CDR3 has 10 residues. CDR1 is DFQATT and CDR2 is SNEGSKA in the germline V gene (reference sequence). These data come from a study of shared clonotypes between healthy human individuals. Study conclusions and caveats: Generation probabilities were higher for clonotypes shared across all four sorted-subset donors than for unshared ones. Researchers found naive subsets generally carried larger estimated richness than memory subsets.

Replicate PCRs from sorted subsets contained about 200 ng DNA, which is roughly 30,000 T cell genomes. Assay used: immunoSEQ multiplex PCR; TCRdb lists only in-frame clones, some missing. The sample includes roughly 2.5 million clones, around 90% seen only once; the top ten take over 0.12%. The sequenced material came from naive CD4+ T cells sorted from blood. Subset defined: CD45RA+ positively selected. The source of this sequence is a man aged 18 to 29 in good health. The gene calls are TRBV20-1 and TRBJ2-7; D remains ambiguous. CDR3 protein: CSASSHEQYF. The CDR3 nucleotides read TGCAGTGCCAGTAGCCACGAGCAGTACTTC.